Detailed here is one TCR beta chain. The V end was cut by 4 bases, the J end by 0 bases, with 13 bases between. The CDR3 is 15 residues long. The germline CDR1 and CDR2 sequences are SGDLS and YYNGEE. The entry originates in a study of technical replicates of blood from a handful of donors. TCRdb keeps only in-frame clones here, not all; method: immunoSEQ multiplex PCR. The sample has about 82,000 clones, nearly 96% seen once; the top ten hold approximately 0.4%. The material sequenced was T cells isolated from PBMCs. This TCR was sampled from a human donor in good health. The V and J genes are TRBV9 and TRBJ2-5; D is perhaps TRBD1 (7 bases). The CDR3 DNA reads TGTGCCAGCAGCAGACCAGGGGGGAACCAAGAGACCCAGTACTTC. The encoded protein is CASSRPGGNQETQYF.